The TCR beta chain under discussion was sequenced for a study of T-cell memory formation after mild COVID-19. Study results and caveats: Clones contracting across day 15 to 85 had a balanced CD4/CD8 profile; later expanding clones leaned CD4+. CD4+ contracting clones were found mainly in CM and EM, and CD8+ ones in EMRA. Cross-reactive memory apparently joined, as some responding clones appeared in pre-infection memory.

From the 5' RACE reads, TCRdb called clonotypes with MiXCR, one entry per CDR3 protein. Of roughly 350,000 distinct CDR3 sequences in the sample, 12% to 15% were seen once. There are many counts of this clonotype. The antigen is undetermined. This CDR3 has 14 residues. V was pared by 3 bases and J by 2 bases, with 11 bases between. What was sequenced was PBMCs or a T cell subset sorted from them (not recorded which). The chain couples TRBV12-3 or TRBV12-4 to TRBJ2-7, with a possible D match to TRBD2 (7 bases). The origin of this receptor is a man in his late teens or twenties who had mild COVID-19 (a few samples of this study predate the infection). Cell type and time point are not known. The CDR3 loop is CASSFDGGPYEQYF. DNA of the CDR3: TGTGCCAGCAGTTTCGACGGGGGGCCCTACGAGCAGTACTTC.